This is a list of T cell receptor beta chains from one sample in a study of shared clonotypes between healthy human individuals. Libraries were prepared by immunoSEQ multiplex PCR; TCRdb keeps only in-frame clonotypes and omits some of them. The table records about a million clones, approximately 77% of them present only once. The sequenced material came from memory CD4+ T cells from PBMCs. These receptors were collected from a man aged 18 to 29 in good health. Some clones in this sample may be carry-over from other donors' samples. CDR3s include the opening cysteine and the closing phenylalanine or tryptophan. D genes are given only for firm matches. Only part of the rows carry a size: once, few, many, or a class if the clone is expanded.

V gene,J gene,D gene,clone size,CDR3 DNA,CDR3 protein
TRBV10-3,TRBJ2-3,TRBD1,NA,TGTGCCATCAGTGCTGACAAGGGGGCCACAGATACGCAGTATTTT,CAISADKGATDTQYF
TRBV4-1,TRBJ1-4,NA,many,TGCGCCAGCAGCGCCCCCTCGCGGGGTGAAAAACTGTTTTTT,CASSAPSRGEKLFF
TRBV7-2,TRBJ2-7,NA,once,TGTGCCAGCAGCTCGACACACTCCTACGAGCAGTACTTC,CASSSTHSYEQYF
TRBV7-9,TRBJ1-2,TRBD1,NA,TGTGCCAGCAGCTCTGGGACAGGGGCAAACTATGGCTACACCTTC,CASSSGTGANYGYTF
TRBV2,TRBJ1-1,TRBD1,NA,TGTGCCAGCAGGGGGACAGGGCTTACTGAAGCTTTCTTT,CASRGTGLTEAFF
TRBV5-1,TRBJ2-1,TRBD2,NA,TGCGCCAGCAGCTTAACTAGCGGGAGTTACAATGAGCAGTTCTTC,CASSLTSGSYNEQFF
TRBV2,TRBJ2-7,NA,NA,TGTGCCAGCAGTGAATGGGGCGGGACCTCCTACGAGCAGTACTTC,CASSEWGGTSYEQYF
TRBV30,TRBJ1-2,NA,NA,TGTGCCTGGTCTAGAAAGAACTATGGCTACACCTTC,CAWSRKNYGYTF
TRBV7-2,TRBJ2-5,TRBD2,many,TGTGCCAGCAGCTTATTGGGGGGGGAGACCCAGTACTTC,CASSLLGGETQYF
TRBV2,TRBJ1-1,TRBD1,NA,TGTGCCAGCACGGGACAGGCGGAGCCTGAAGCTTTCTTT,CASTGQAEPEAFF
TRBV7-8,TRBJ1-5,NA,few,TGTGCCAGCAGCTTAGATGGGTTCCAGCCCCAGCATTTT,CASSLDGFQPQHF
TRBV7-3,TRBJ1-2,NA,NA,TGTGCCAGCAGCTCAAAAGGGGCGGAGGGTGGCTACACCTTC,CASSSKGAEGGYTF
TRBV5-8,TRBJ2-7,NA,NA,TGTGCCAGCAGCTTGGCAAGGGGATGGTCCGACGAGCAGTACTTC,CASSLARGWSDEQYF
TRBV5-1,TRBJ1-1,NA,NA,TGCGCCAGCAGCTTGGCCCCGTTGGGGGGCCAATTGGGGAACACTGAAGCTTTCTTT,CASSLAPLGGQLGNTEAFF
TRBV7-2,TRBJ1-2,TRBD1,NA,TGTGCCAGCAGCTTCCGACAGGGTGATGGCTACACCTTC,CASSFRQGDGYTF
TRBV10-3,TRBJ1-2,NA,once,TGTGCCATCAATCCTGACGCTAGGGGAGGCAATGGCTACACCTTC,CAINPDARGGNGYTF
TRBV5-1,TRBJ2-6,NA,NA,TGCGCCAGCAGCCCCGTCACAGGGCCCTCTGGGGCCAACGTCCTGACTTTC,CASSPVTGPSGANVLTF
TRBV9,TRBJ2-3,TRBD2,few,TGTGCCAGCTCGCTGCGGGAGGGTACAGATACGCAGTATTTT,CASSLREGTDTQYF
TRBV10-3,TRBJ2-3,NA,NA,TGTGCCATCAGTGAGTCGATGGGAATAAGCACAGATACGCAGTATTTT,CAISESMGISTDTQYF
TRBV7-2,TRBJ2-3,NA,NA,TGTGCCAGCAGCTTAGCGTGGACAGATACGCAGTATTTT,CASSLAWTDTQYF
TRBV30,TRBJ2-1,NA,NA,TGTGCCTGGAGGCCAGAGGGCCGCGAGCAGTTCTTC,CAWRPEGREQFF
TRBV7-9,TRBJ1-2,NA,NA,TGTGCCAGCAGCCCCGGGACCTATGGCTACACCTTC,CASSPGTYGYTF
TRBV5-6,TRBJ2-5,NA,few,TGTGCCAGCAGTTACATGGTCGCAGAGACCCAGTACTTC,CASSYMVAETQYF
TRBV10-2,TRBJ2-1,TRBD2,many,TGCGCCAGCAAGGGACTAGCGACCAGACTCTACAATGAGCAGTTCTTC,CASKGLATRLYNEQFF
TRBV5-1,TRBJ2-7,TRBD1,NA,TGCGCCAGCAGCTTCGGAGCAGGGGGTTTATCCTACGAGCAGTACTTC,CASSFGAGGLSYEQYF
TRBV2,TRBJ2-7,NA,NA,TGTGCCAGCAGCGGATATGGGGACGAGCAGTACTTC,CASSGYGDEQYF
TRBV7-8,TRBJ2-5,TRBD2,NA,TGTGCCAGCAGCTCGGGCCCTAGCGGGCTCCTGGGGGAGACCCAGTACTTC,CASSSGPSGLLGETQYF
TRBV9,TRBJ2-5,TRBD2,NA,TGTGCCAGCACTAGCGGGAGTGGAGAGACCCAGTACTTC,CASTSGSGETQYF
TRBV7-9,TRBJ1-1,NA,NA,TGTGCCAGCAGCCTCGATATGAACACTGAAGCTTTCTTT,CASSLDMNTEAFF
TRBV19,TRBJ1-2,NA,NA,TGTGCCAGTACCAGAAATAACTATGGCTACACCTTC,CASTRNNYGYTF
TRBV6-5,TRBJ1-1,NA,NA,TGTGCCAGCAAGGAAGGGGCGGAGAACACTGAAGCTTTCTTT,CASKEGAENTEAFF
TRBV4-3,TRBJ1-2,NA,NA,TGCGCCAGCAGCCAAGATCGGCAGACCTACACCTTC,CASSQDRQTYTF
TRBV2,TRBJ2-3,TRBD1,NA,TGTGCCAGCAGAGCGGGACAGGGTATCACAGATACGCAGTATTTT,CASRAGQGITDTQYF
TRBV11-2,TRBJ2-7,NA,NA,TGTGCCAGCAGCCGAGCCTTTTACGAGCAGTACTTC,CASSRAFYEQYF
TRBV19,TRBJ1-3,NA,NA,TGTGCCAGTAGTAGAGGACTTTTCTCTGGAAACACCATATATTTT,CASSRGLFSGNTIYF
TRBV20-1,TRBJ1-1,NA,few,TGCAGTGCTAATAGGAACACTGAAGCTTTCTTT,CSANRNTEAFF
TRBV11-2,TRBJ1-2,NA,NA,TGTGCCAGCAGCTCTCCCCGTCGTGAAACTGGTGGCTACACCTTC,CASSSPRRETGGYTF
TRBV4-1,TRBJ2-3,NA,NA,TGCGCCAGCAGCCAAGTCGTTCAGGGGCTAGCGGTCACAGATACGCAGTATTTT,CASSQVVQGLAVTDTQYF
TRBV18,TRBJ1-2,TRBD1,few,TGTGCCAGCTCACCTCAAACAGGGGACTATGGCTACACCTTC,CASSPQTGDYGYTF
TRBV4-1,TRBJ1-2,NA,NA,TGCGCCAGCAGCCAAGAGACCAGGGAGGGGTGGGGCTACACCTTC,CASSQETREGWGYTF